This is a list of T cell receptor beta chains from one sample in a study of cytomegalovirus exposure and HLA in healthy donors. Using immunoSEQ multiplex PCR, the repertoire was profiled, and TCRdb retains in-frame clones only, with some absent. The sample yields roughly 90,000 clones, 70% to 80% seen once. The sequenced material came from PBMCs. The receptors derive from a young man in good health and CMV-seropositive. Both conserved end residues are part of each CDR3. The order of the fields is clone size, J gene, V gene, D gene, CDR3 protein, CDR3 DNA. D genes are given only for firm matches. Clone size is not always given. Where it is, it says once, few, many or a class for expanded clones.

abundance: .; j_gene: TRBJ1-1; v_gene: TRBV28; d_gene: TRBD1; CDR3aa: CASRGTGETEAFF; CDR3nt: TGTGCCAGCAGAGGGACAGGGGAGACTGAAGCTTTCTTT
abundance: .; j_gene: TRBJ2-3; v_gene: TRBV20-1; d_gene: .; CDR3aa: CSAGHQDTQYF; CDR3nt: TGCAGTGCTGGCCACCAGGATACGCAGTATTTT
abundance: .; j_gene: TRBJ2-5; v_gene: TRBV5-4; d_gene: TRBD2; CDR3aa: CAWGREGETQYF; CDR3nt: TGTGCCTGGGGAAGGGAGGGAGAGACCCAGTACTTC
abundance: .; j_gene: TRBJ2-7; v_gene: TRBV4-2; d_gene: TRBD2; CDR3aa: CASSQDEGLSGEQYF; CDR3nt: TGTGCCAGCAGCCAAGATGAGGGACTATCAGGCGAGCAGTACTTC
abundance: .; j_gene: TRBJ1-3; v_gene: TRBV6-5; d_gene: TRBD1; CDR3aa: CASSYDDRGFGNTIYF; CDR3nt: TGTGCCAGCAGTTACGATGACAGGGGCTTTGGAAACACCATATATTTT
abundance: .; j_gene: TRBJ2-7; v_gene: TRBV6-5; d_gene: .; CDR3aa: CASSIRESYEQYF; CDR3nt: TGTGCCAGCAGTATCCGGGAATCTTACGAGCAGTACTTC
abundance: .; j_gene: TRBJ2-1; v_gene: TRBV19; d_gene: TRBD1; CDR3aa: CASADRAVNEQFF; CDR3nt: TGTGCCAGCGCCGACAGGGCAGTGAATGAGCAGTTCTTC
abundance: .; j_gene: TRBJ2-7; v_gene: TRBV15; d_gene: TRBD2; CDR3aa: CATSRDRGTTSSYEQYF; CDR3nt: TGTGCCACCAGCAGAGATAGAGGGACTACGAGCTCCTACGAGCAGTACTTC
abundance: .; j_gene: TRBJ2-3; v_gene: TRBV18; d_gene: .; CDR3aa: CASSPTGSPSTDTQYF; CDR3nt: TGTGCCAGCTCACCTACGGGTAGCCCTAGCACAGATACGCAGTATTTT
abundance: .; j_gene: TRBJ2-2; v_gene: TRBV19; d_gene: TRBD2; CDR3aa: CASSMRTSGSSGELFF; CDR3nt: TGTGCCAGTAGTATGAGGACTAGCGGGAGCTCCGGGGAGCTGTTTTTT
abundance: .; j_gene: TRBJ2-5; v_gene: TRBV7-3; d_gene: TRBD2; CDR3aa: CASSLAGGTQETQYF; CDR3nt: TGTGCCAGCAGCTTAGCGGGGGGGACCCAAGAGACCCAGTACTTC
abundance: once; j_gene: TRBJ1-3; v_gene: TRBV2; d_gene: TRBD1; CDR3aa: CASTIQGADGNTIYF; CDR3nt: TGTGCCAGCACTATTCAGGGGGCTGATGGAAACACCATATATTTT
abundance: .; j_gene: TRBJ1-1; v_gene: TRBV11-2; d_gene: .; CDR3aa: CASSLGASTEAFF; CDR3nt: TGTGCCAGCAGCTTAGGGGCGAGTACTGAAGCTTTCTTT
abundance: .; j_gene: TRBJ2-7; v_gene: TRBV5-1; d_gene: .; CDR3aa: CASSPSGGRGVYEQYF; CDR3nt: TGCGCCAGCAGCCCTAGTGGAGGGAGAGGGGTCTACGAGCAGTACTTC
abundance: few; j_gene: TRBJ2-1; v_gene: TRBV9; d_gene: .; CDR3aa: CASSVELNRDEQFF; CDR3nt: TGTGCCAGCAGCGTAGAGTTGAACCGGGATGAGCAGTTCTTC
abundance: .; j_gene: TRBJ2-2; v_gene: TRBV29-1; d_gene: TRBD1; CDR3aa: CSVEEDRSTGELFF; CDR3nt: TGCAGCGTTGAAGAGGACAGGAGCACCGGGGAGCTGTTTTTT
abundance: .; j_gene: TRBJ1-5; v_gene: TRBV7-9; d_gene: .; CDR3aa: CASSLGRDFHQHF; CDR3nt: TGTGCCAGCAGCTTAGGGCGGGACTTTCATCAGCATTTT